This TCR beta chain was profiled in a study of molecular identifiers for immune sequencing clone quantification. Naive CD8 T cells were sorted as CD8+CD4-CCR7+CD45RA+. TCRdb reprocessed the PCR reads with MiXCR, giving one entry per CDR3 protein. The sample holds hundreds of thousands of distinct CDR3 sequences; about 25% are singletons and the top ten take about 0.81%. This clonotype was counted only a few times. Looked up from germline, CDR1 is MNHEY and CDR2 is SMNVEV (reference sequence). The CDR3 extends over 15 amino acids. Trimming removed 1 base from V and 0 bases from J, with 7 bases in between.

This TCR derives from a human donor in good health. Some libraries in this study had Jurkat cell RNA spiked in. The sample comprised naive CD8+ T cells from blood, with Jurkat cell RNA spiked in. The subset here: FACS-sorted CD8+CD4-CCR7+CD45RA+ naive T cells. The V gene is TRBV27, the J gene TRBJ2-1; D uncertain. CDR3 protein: CASSLFAASYNEQFF. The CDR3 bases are TGTGCCAGCAGTTTATTCGCAGCCTCCTACAATGAGCAGTTCTTC.